These 24 T cell receptor beta chains were sequenced from one sample in a study of cytomegalovirus exposure and HLA in healthy donors. Primers: 60 Vbeta forward and 13 Jbeta reverse. Using immunoSEQ multiplex PCR, the repertoire was profiled, and TCRdb retains in-frame clones only, with some absent. The sample lists around 120,000 clones; roughly 80% were seen once. Sequencing was done on a sample of PBMCs. These receptors were taken from a female donor in good health and CMV-seropositive.

Here the CDR3 DNA reads TGTGCCTGGGACCTGGGACAGGGGAATCAGCCCCAGCATTTT. Amino acid sequence: CAWDLGQGNQPQHF. The genes are TRBV30 and TRBJ1-5, with 10 bases lining up with TRBD1. Looked up from germline, CDR1 is GTSNPN and CDR2 is SVGIG (reference sequence). The CDR3 covers 14 residues. The V segment lost 5 bases and the J segment 4 bases; nucleotides outside the gene matches: 5.

V gene TRBV2 combines with J gene TRBJ2-2; 7 bases agree with TRBD1. The junction had 11 bases not matched to a gene; V was cut back by 8 bases and J by 5 bases. The length of the CDR3 is 15 residues. Germline V gene data show CDR1 as SNHLY and CDR2 as FYNNEI. CDR3: CASGGAGGKTGELFF. CDR3 nucleotides: TGTGCCAGCGGTGGCGCAGGGGGTAAGACCGGGGAGCTGTTTTTT.

The chain recombines TRBV5-6 with TRBJ1-4; 7 bases line up with TRBD1. The junction had 15 bases not matched to a gene; V was cut back by 2 bases and J by 8 bases. The germline V gene encodes CDR1 SGHDT and CDR2 YYEEEE. The CDR3 loop spans 17 amino acids. In nucleotides, the CDR3 is TGTGCCAGCAGCTTATGGACAGGACCCTCCCCGGGGGAAAAACTGTTTTTT. Its translation: CASSLWTGPSPGEKLFF.

The chain employs TRBV19 and TRBJ2-7; D perhaps matches TRBD2 (5 bases). CDR1 and CDR2 (germline): LNHDA, SQIVND (reference sequence). The CDR3 totals 15 residues. Trimming pared 3 bases from V and 0 bases from J, leaving 12 bases between. The CDR3 here is CASSMDTGISYEQYF. In DNA form, the CDR3 reads TGTGCCAGTAGTATGGATACCGGGATCTCCTACGAGCAGTACTTC.

CDR3 region: CASSGGGSDTQYF. CDR3 in DNA: TGTGCCAGCAGCGGCGGGGGTTCAGATACGCAGTATTTT. The chain has TRBV9 and TRBJ2-3, with 7 bases fitting TRBD2. The germline V gene encodes CDR1 SGDLS and CDR2 YYNGEE. This CDR3 has 13 residues. J was trimmed by 4 bases and V by 3 bases; bases with no gene match: 2.

The chain couples TRBV5-4 to TRBJ1-3; no definite D call. The CDR3 contains 13 residues. Germline assignment: CDR1 SGHNT and CDR2 YYREEE (reference sequence). The V and J ends lost 0 bases and 5 bases respectively, with 6 bases between them. This chain's CDR3 is CASSLGSRNTIYF. CDR3 nucleotide sequence: TGTGCCAGCAGCTTGGGGAGCAGAAACACCATATATTTT.

This clone was seen more than once but under ten times. The rearrangement uses TRBV25-1 and TRBJ2-5; 16 bases line up with TRBD2. The germline V gene encodes CDR1 MGHDK and CDR2 SYGVNS. J was trimmed by 5 bases and V by 7 bases; bases with no gene match: 7. This CDR3 is built from 16 residues. The CDR3 spells CASIGTSGGAWETQYF. CDR3 nucleotide sequence: TGTGCCAGCATTGGGACTAGCGGGGGGGCGTGGGAGACCCAGTACTTC. The full variable domain, with the rest looked up from reference TRBV25-1 and TRBJ2-5, is EADIYQTPRYLVIGTGKKITLECSQTMGHDKMYWYQQDPGMELHLIHYSYGVNSTEKGDLSSESTVSRIRTEHFPLTLESARPSHTSQYLCASIGTSGGAWETQYFGPGTRLLVL.

V gene TRBV29-1 combines with J gene TRBJ1-2; D not resolved. Germline assignment: CDR1 SQVTM and CDR2 ANQGSEA. The CDR3 sequence is 11 residues long. Trimming shortened V by 4 bases and J by 3 bases, and 6 bases separated the two germline ends. Here the CDR3 DNA reads TGCAGCGTTGGCGAGGACTATGGCTACACCTTC. As protein: CSVGEDYGYTF.

The genes are TRBV4-2 and TRBJ2-5, with 11 nucleotides matching TRBD1. In germline, CDR1 is LGHNA, CDR2 YNFKEQ. After removal of 1 base from V and 3 bases from J, the junction contained 4 bases not matched to a gene. CDR3 size: 16 residues. The DNA of the CDR3 is TGTGCCAGCAGCCAAGGCGGGACAGGGGGTAAAGAGACCCAGTACTTC. Encoded protein: CASSQGGTGGKETQYF.

The count of this clone is one. J is TRBJ2-6 and V is TRBV4-3; a weak D match, TRBD2 (6 bases). V was clipped by 2 bases and J by 0 bases, with 8 bases between them. The germline gives CDR1 LGHNA, CDR2 YSLEER. This CDR3 contains 16 residues. Here the CDR3 reads CASSQNGGSGANVLTF. The CDR3, as DNA: TGCGCCAGCAGCCAAAACGGGGGCTCTGGGGCCAACGTCCTGACTTTC.

The rearrangement uses TRBV11-2 and TRBJ1-4; TRBD1 aligns across 9 bases. J gave up 8 bases and V 2 bases, and 12 bases lay outside the gene matches. In germline, CDR1 is SGHAT, CDR2 FQNNGV. The CDR3 has 17 amino acids. The CDR3 DNA is TGTGCCAGCAGCTTACGTAACCGGGACAGGGCTGAAGAAAAACTGTTTTTT. Translating it yields CASSLRNRDRAEEKLFF. Filled out from reference TRBV11-2 and TRBJ1-4, the complete variable domain reads EAGVAQSPRYKIIEKRQSVAFWCNPISGHATLYWYQQILGQGPKLLIQFQNNGVVDDSQLPKDRFSAERLKGVDSTLKIQPAKLEDSAVYLCASSLRNRDRAEEKLFFGSGTQLSVL.

This chain uses TRBV28 with TRBJ1-4; possibly TRBD1 for D (5 bases). V shed 5 bases and J shed 4 bases, with 11 bases lying between them. This CDR3 is 14 amino acids long. Germline V CDR1 and CDR2: MDHEN, SYDVKM. Here the CDR3 reads CASSELGGNEKLFF. The CDR3 coding sequence is TGTGCCAGCAGTGAATTGGGGGGTAATGAAAAACTGTTTTTT.

V usage is TRBV5-6 and J usage is TRBJ1-2, with no clear D. Trimming cost V 0 bases and J 2 bases, with 5 bases left between them. The germline gives CDR1 SGHDT, CDR2 YYEEEE. The CDR3 has 13 amino acids. The CDR3 is CASSLGRNYGYTF. DNA of the CDR3: TGTGCCAGCAGCTTGGGGCGGAACTATGGCTACACCTTC.

The count of this clone is one. The chain employs TRBV7-2 and TRBJ1-2, with 7 bases identical to TRBD1. This CDR3 has 15 residues. Germline trimming cut 1 base from V and 2 bases from J; bases unmatched to any gene: 4. The germline CDR1 and CDR2 sequences are SGHTA and FQGNSA. CDR3 DNA sequence: TGTGCCAGCAGCTTAGGGACAGGATCAAACTATGGCTACACCTTC. Protein sequence: CASSLGTGSNYGYTF.

The V gene is TRBV6-4, the J gene TRBJ2-1; D remains unclear. Germline CDR1 and CDR2: MRHNA and SNTAGT. The CDR3 runs 14 residues. V gave up 6 bases and J gave up 5 bases, with 14 bases separating them. For the CDR3, the DNA is TGTGCCAGCAGCCCCTCACCGAGCAACAATGAGCAGTTCTTC. It yields the protein CASSPSPSNNEQFF.

This chain uses TRBV5-1 with TRBJ2-7; 10 positions match TRBD2. From germline, CDR1 is SGHRS and CDR2 YFSETQ. There are 14 residues in the CDR3. V dropped 4 bases and J dropped 4; count of bases not matched to a gene: 5. The CDR3 bases are TGCGCCAGCAGCCTCAGCGGGGGGGCGTACGAGCAGTACTTC. Amino acid sequence: CASSLSGGAYEQYF.

V is TRBV4-3 and J is TRBJ1-2; possibly TRBD1 for D (5 bases). Trimming took 0 bases from V and 6 from J, leaving 14 bases between them. Germline lookup yields CDR1 LGHNA and CDR2 YSLEER. CDR3 size: 15 residues. The CDR3 sequence is CASSQDTQGSDGYTF. The CDR3 DNA reads TGCGCCAGCAGCCAAGATACCCAGGGATCCGATGGCTACACCTTC.

Written as DNA, the CDR3 is TGTGCCAGCAGCTTAGGAGGGGGGGGAGCCCACAATGAGCAGTTCTTC. This encodes CASSLGGGGAHNEQFF. The V and J genes are TRBV7-9 and TRBJ2-1; perhaps TRBD2 as D (7 bases). V gave up 1 base and J gave up 5 bases, with 15 bases separating them. The germline V gene has CDR1 SEHNR and CDR2 FQNEAQ (reference sequence). This CDR3 is built from 16 residues.

A word on this clone: The sample has other DNA sequences that encode this CDR3 too. The chain uses TRBV5-1 and TRBJ2-1, with 11 bases identical to TRBD2. V shed 0 bases and J 6 bases; nucleotides not matched to a gene: 2. CDR3 length: 15 residues. The germline V gene encodes CDR1 SGHRS and CDR2 YFSETQ. CDR3 loop: CASSLVAGGRNEQFF. The CDR3 DNA sequence: TGCGCCAGCAGCTTGGTAGCGGGGGGGCGCAATGAGCAGTTCTTC.

V usage is TRBV6-5 and J usage is TRBJ2-3; 15 bases fit TRBD2. J gave up 11 bases and V 4 bases, and 10 bases lay outside the gene matches. Germline V gives CDR1 MNHEY, CDR2 SVGAGI. The CDR3 covers 16 residues. CDR3 protein: CASSLIGTSGGQGQYF. The CDR3 DNA is TGTGCCAGCAGTTTGATAGGGACTAGCGGGGGGCAGGGGCAGTATTTT.

The chain combines TRBV15 with TRBJ2-1; 8 bases match TRBD1. Germline-derived CDR1 and CDR2 are LNHNV and YYDKDF (reference sequence). The length of the CDR3 is 17 residues. V lost 0 bases, J lost 6 bases, and 10 bases stayed unmatched. The CDR3 sequence: CATSRDVRRQGSNEQFF. In DNA form, the CDR3 reads TGTGCCACCAGCAGAGATGTCAGACGACAGGGGAGCAATGAGCAGTTCTTC. The whole variable domain, remainder taken from reference TRBV15 and TRBJ2-1, is DAMVIQNPRYQVTQFGKPVTLSCSQTLNHNVMYWYQQKSSQAPKLLFHYYDKDFNNEADTPDNFQSRRPNTSFCFLDIRSPGLGDTAMYLCATSRDVRRQGSNEQFFGPGTRLTVL.

The V and J genes are TRBV10-3 and TRBJ2-1, with a weak D call TRBD2 (6 bases). Germline assignment: CDR1 ENHRY and CDR2 SYGVKD. CDR3 length: 10 amino acids. Trimming pared 10 bases from V and 10 bases from J, leaving 11 bases between. CDR3 in DNA: TGTGCCACCGGGACTCGCGAGCAGTTCTTC. This codes for CATGTREQFF.

The rearrangement links TRBV7-3 to TRBJ2-1, with TRBD2 identical over 9 bases. With 4 bases clipped from V and 6 bases from J, the junction kept 7 bases outside the gene matches. This CDR3 is built from 15 residues. Germline loops: CDR1 SGHTA, CDR2 FQGTGA. In nucleotides, the CDR3 is TGTGCCAGCAGCTCCTTAGCGGGGGCTTTCAATGAGCAGTTCTTC. It is translated as CASSSLAGAFNEQFF.

This clone was counted only a few times. CDR3 DNA sequence: TGTGCCAGCAGTACTAGTGCTTTCTTT. It yields the protein CASSTSAFF. J is TRBJ1-1 and V is TRBV27; D is ambiguous. Deletions cut 5 bases from V and 11 bases from J, with 6 bases between. Germline V gives CDR1 MNHEY, CDR2 SMNVEV (reference sequence). The CDR3 is 9 residues long.